This T cell receptor (beta chain) was found in a study of blood T cells in healthy people across ages. Then a second PCR, running roughly 7 to 11 cycles, was carried out with a sample-barcoded 5' primer and a J-beta primer mix. A minimum of 3 million CDR3-containing paired-end reads was obtained for each sample. TCRdb redid the calling of the 5' RACE reads with MiXCR, one entry per CDR3 protein. There are roughly 1,800,000 distinct CDR3 sequences in the sample; about 49% occur only once, and approximately 2.1% lies in the top ten. The V end lost 5 bases, the J end lost 8 bases, and 16 bases lay between the germline ends. The CDR3 runs 14 residues.

This TCR was sampled from a woman aged 40-49 years in good health. The sequencing input was blood. V is TRBV12-3 or TRBV12-4 and J is TRBJ2-4, with TRBD2 as a possible D gene (6 bases). The CDR3 DNA is TGTGCCAGCAGTCCCGCCCAGGGACTCCACATTCAGTACTTC. Translated: CASSPAQGLHIQYF.